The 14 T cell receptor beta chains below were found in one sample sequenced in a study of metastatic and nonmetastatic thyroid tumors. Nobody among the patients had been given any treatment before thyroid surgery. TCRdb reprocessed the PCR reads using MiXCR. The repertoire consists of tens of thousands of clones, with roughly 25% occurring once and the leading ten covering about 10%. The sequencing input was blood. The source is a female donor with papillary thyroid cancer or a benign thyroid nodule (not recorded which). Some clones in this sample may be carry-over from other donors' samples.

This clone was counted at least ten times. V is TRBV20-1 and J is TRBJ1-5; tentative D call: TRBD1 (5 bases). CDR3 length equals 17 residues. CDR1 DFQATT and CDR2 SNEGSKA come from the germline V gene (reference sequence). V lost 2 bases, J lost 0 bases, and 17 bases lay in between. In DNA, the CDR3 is TGCAGTGCTAGACGGATGGGGGACCTTTATAGCAATCAGCCCCAGCATTTT. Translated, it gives CSARRMGDLYSNQPQHF.

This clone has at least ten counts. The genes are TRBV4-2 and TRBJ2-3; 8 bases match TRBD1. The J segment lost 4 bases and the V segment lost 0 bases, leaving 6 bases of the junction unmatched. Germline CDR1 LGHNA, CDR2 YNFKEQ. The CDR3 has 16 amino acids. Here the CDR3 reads CASSQEYRGSADTQYF. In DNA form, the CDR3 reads TGTGCCAGCAGCCAAGAATACAGGGGGAGCGCAGATACGCAGTATTTT.

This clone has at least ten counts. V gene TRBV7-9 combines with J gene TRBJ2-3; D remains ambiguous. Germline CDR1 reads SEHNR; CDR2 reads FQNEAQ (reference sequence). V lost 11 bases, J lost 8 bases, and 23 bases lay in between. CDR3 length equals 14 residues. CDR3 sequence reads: CALNKNTLEPTQYF. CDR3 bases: TGTGCCTTAAATAAAAATACCCTAGAACCTACGCAGTATTTT.

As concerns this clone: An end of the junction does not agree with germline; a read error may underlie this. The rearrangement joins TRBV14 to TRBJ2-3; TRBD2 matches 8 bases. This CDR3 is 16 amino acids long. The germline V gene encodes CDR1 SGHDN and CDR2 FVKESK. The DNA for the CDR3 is TGTCCCAGCAGACGGGGAAGAGCGGGAGCCACAGAAACGCAGTATTTT. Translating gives CPSRRGRAGATETQYF.

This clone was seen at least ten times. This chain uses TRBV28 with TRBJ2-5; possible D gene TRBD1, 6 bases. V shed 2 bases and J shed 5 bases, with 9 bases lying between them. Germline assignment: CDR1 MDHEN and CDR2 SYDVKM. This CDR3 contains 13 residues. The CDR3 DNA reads TGTGCCAGCAGTTTAGGGGGCTCGGAGACCCAGTACTTC. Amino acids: CASSLGGSETQYF. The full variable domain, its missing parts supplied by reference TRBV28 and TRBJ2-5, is DVKVTQSSRYLVKRTGEKVFLECVQDMDHENMFWYRQDPGLGLRLIYFSYDVKMKEKGDIPEGYSVSREKKERFSLILESASTNQTSMYLCASSLGGSETQYFGPGTRLLVL.

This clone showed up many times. The CDR3 region has the DNA TGCGCCAGCAGCTTGAGAGGGTGGGGCACTGAAGCTTTCTTT. Its protein is CASSLRGWGTEAFF. This chain uses TRBV5-1 with TRBJ1-1, with D unclear. This CDR3 is built from 14 residues. Germline lookup yields CDR1 SGHRS and CDR2 YFSETQ. V was clipped by 1 base and J by 4 bases, with 11 bases between them.

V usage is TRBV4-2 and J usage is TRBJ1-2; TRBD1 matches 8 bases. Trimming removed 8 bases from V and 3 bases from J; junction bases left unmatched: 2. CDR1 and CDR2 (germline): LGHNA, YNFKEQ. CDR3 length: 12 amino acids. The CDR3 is CASGQGDYGYTF. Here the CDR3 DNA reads TGTGCCAGCGGACAGGGTGACTATGGCTACACCTTC.

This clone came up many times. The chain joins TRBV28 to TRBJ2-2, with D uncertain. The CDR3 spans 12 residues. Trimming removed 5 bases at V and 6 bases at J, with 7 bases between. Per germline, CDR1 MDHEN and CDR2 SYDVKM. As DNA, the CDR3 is TGTGCCAGCAGTCGCCCCTCCGGGGAGCTGTTTTTT. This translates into CASSRPSGELFF.

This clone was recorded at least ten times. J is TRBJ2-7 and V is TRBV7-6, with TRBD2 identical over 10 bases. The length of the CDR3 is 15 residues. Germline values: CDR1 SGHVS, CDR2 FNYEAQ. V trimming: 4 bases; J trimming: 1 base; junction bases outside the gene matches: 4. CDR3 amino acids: CASSSVAGGSYEQYF. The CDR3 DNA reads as TGTGCCAGCAGCTCCGTAGCGGGAGGTTCCTACGAGCAGTACTTC.

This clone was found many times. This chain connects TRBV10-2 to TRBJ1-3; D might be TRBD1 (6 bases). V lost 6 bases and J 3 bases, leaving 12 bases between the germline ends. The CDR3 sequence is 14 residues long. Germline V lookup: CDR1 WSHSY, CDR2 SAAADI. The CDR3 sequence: CASSAGEGGNTIYF. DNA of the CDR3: TGCGCCAGCAGCGCAGGGGAGGGTGGAAACACCATATATTTT.

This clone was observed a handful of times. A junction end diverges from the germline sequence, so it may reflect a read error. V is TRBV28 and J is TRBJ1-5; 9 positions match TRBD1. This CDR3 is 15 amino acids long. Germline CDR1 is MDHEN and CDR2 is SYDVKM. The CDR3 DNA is TGTGCCAGCACCCTGGACAGGGGCGCAAATAAGCCACAGCATTTT. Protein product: CASTLDRGANKPQHF.

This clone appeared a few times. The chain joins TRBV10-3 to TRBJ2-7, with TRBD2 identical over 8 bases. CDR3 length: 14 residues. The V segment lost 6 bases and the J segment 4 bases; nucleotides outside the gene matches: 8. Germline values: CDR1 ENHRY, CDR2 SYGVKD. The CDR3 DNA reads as TGTGCCATCAGCACACGGGGGGGCCTATACGAGCAGTACTTC. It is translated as CAISTRGGLYEQYF.

CDR3 sequence (DNA): TGTGCCAGCAGCTTAGTAGTGGCGGGCCCGAGACCCAATGAGCAGTTCTTC. Translation: CASSLVVAGPRPNEQFF. The chain employs TRBV11-2 and TRBJ2-1; TRBD2 might be the D (5 bases). Germline loops: CDR1 SGHAT, CDR2 FQNNGV. V was shortened by 1 base and J by 6 bases, with 19 bases between the two germline ends. The CDR3 is made up of 17 amino acids. Using reference TRBV11-2 and TRBJ2-1 for the parts outside the CDR3, the full variable domain is EAGVAQSPRYKIIEKRQSVAFWCNPISGHATLYWYQQILGQGPKLLIQFQNNGVVDDSQLPKDRFSAERLKGVDSTLKIQPAKLEDSAVYLCASSLVVAGPRPNEQFFGPGTRLTVL.

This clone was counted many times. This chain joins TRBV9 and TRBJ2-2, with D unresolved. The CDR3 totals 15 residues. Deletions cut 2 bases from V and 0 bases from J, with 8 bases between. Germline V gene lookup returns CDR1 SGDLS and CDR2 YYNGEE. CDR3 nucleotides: TGTGCCAGCAGCGTTTCCCCAACGAACACCGGGGAGCTGTTTTTT. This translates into CASSVSPTNTGELFF.